Listed below are T cell receptor beta chains from one sample, sequenced in a study of blood T cell repertoires in COVID-19. Libraries were prepared by immunoSEQ multiplex PCR; TCRdb keeps only in-frame clonotypes and omits some of them. This sample has some 120,000 clones, with around 88% found just once. The sequenced material came from peripheral blood. Receptors were obtained from a woman aged 50 to 60 with active or convalescent COVID-19. CDR3s include the opening cysteine and the closing phenylalanine or tryptophan. The D gene is left open where the match is weak. Only part of the rows carry a size: once, few, many, or a class if the clone is expanded.

NA,10,TRBJ1-2,TRBV9,NA,CASTLRGYTF,TGTGCCAGCACCCTGAGGGGCTACACCTTC
TRBD2,16,TRBJ2-2,TRBV5-6,NA,CASHRPTSGNTGELFF,TGTGCCAGCCACCGTCCGACTAGCGGGAACACCGGGGAGCTGTTTTTT
NA,13,TRBJ2-7,TRBV5-4,NA,CASSLVGSGEQYF,TGTGCCAGCAGCTTGGTTGGTAGCGGCGAGCAGTACTTC
NA,14,TRBJ1-2,TRBV28,NA,CASRNPWPTDGYTF,TGTGCCAGCAGGAACCCTTGGCCTACAGATGGCTACACCTTC
TRBD1,15,TRBJ1-1,TRBV4-2,NA,CASSHVTGGNTEAFF,TGTGCCAGCAGCCACGTCACAGGGGGTAACACTGAAGCTTTCTTT
TRBD2,14,TRBJ2-1,TRBV18,NA,CASSSSGRDNEQFF,TGTGCCAGCTCATCTAGCGGGAGAGACAATGAGCAGTTCTTC
NA,15,TRBJ2-5,TRBV19,NA,CASTTRHLGQETQYF,TGTGCCAGTACCACGAGACACCTTGGGCAGGAGACCCAGTACTTC
NA,13,TRBJ1-2,TRBV5-8,NA,CASSLSGYYGYTF,TGTGCCAGCAGCTTGTCAGGGTACTATGGCTACACCTTC
TRBD2,18,TRBJ2-7,TRBV14,NA,CASSQGRTSGRYRVEQYF,TGTGCCAGCAGCCAAGGTAGAACTAGCGGGAGGTACCGGGTCGAGCAGTACTTC
TRBD2,16,TRBJ2-3,TRBV10-3,NA,CAISERPRGGTDTQYF,TGTGCCATCAGTGAGAGACCCCGGGGGGGCACAGATACGCAGTATTTT
NA,16,TRBJ2-3,TRBV28,once,CASSLLSGRRTDTQYF,TGTGCCAGCAGTCTCCTCTCCGGGAGACGCACAGATACGCAGTATTTT
NA,14,TRBJ1-4,TRBV18,NA,CASSPPSESEKLFF,TGTGCCAGCTCACCACCGTCAGAATCTGAAAAACTGTTTTTT
TRBD2,16,TRBJ2-3,TRBV28,NA,CASTPTSGQFADTQYF,TGTGCCAGCACCCCGACTAGCGGGCAGTTCGCAGATACGCAGTATTTT
TRBD2,15,TRBJ2-1,TRBV5-1,NA,CASSLVAGGLNEQFF,TGCGCCAGCAGCTTGGTTGCGGGAGGGCTCAATGAGCAGTTCTTC
TRBD1,13,TRBJ2-7,TRBV7-3,NA,CASSPGTAREQYF,TGTGCCAGCAGCCCTGGGACAGCTCGTGAGCAGTACTTC
NA,15,TRBJ2-7,TRBV4-1,NA,CASSQGSPAHYEQYF,TGCGCCAGCAGCCAAGGGAGCCCAGCGCACTACGAGCAGTACTTC
NA,13,TRBJ2-1,TRBV28,NA,CASRAQGADEQFF,TGTGCCAGCAGGGCACAGGGTGCGGATGAGCAGTTCTTC
NA,13,TRBJ2-5,TRBV19,NA,CASSKSGAWTQYF,TGTGCCAGTAGTAAAAGTGGGGCCTGGACCCAGTACTTC
NA,13,TRBJ2-7,TRBV28,few,CASRLPGIHEQYF,TGTGCCAGCCGTCTCCCAGGGATTCACGAGCAGTACTTC
TRBD2,14,TRBJ2-1,TRBV24-1,NA,CATGNPGRAHEQFF,TGTGCCACCGGAAATCCCGGGAGGGCCCATGAGCAGTTCTTC
NA,13,TRBJ1-2,TRBV28,NA,CASFEGLYYGYTF,TGTGCCAGCTTCGAGGGACTCTACTATGGCTACACCTTC
TRBD1,15,TRBJ2-4,TRBV6-5,many,CASRTGWSIKNIQYF,TGTGCCAGCAGGACAGGGTGGTCGATCAAAAACATTCAGTACTTC
NA,15,TRBJ2-7,TRBV5-4,NA,CASSFGREAPYEQYF,TGTGCCAGCAGCTTTGGTAGGGAGGCCCCTTACGAGCAGTACTTC
NA,13,TRBJ2-5,TRBV6-5,NA,CASSPREKETQYF,TGTGCCAGCAGCCCCAGGGAAAAAGAGACCCAGTACTTC
NA,15,TRBJ2-7,TRBV27,once,CASSSTRRAGYEQYF,TGTGCCAGCAGTTCGACCAGACGTGCGGGTTACGAGCAGTACTTC
NA,12,TRBJ2-7,TRBV2,NA,CASGSGDYEQYF,TGTGCCAGCGGTTCCGGGGACTACGAGCAGTACTTC
TRBD1,15,TRBJ1-2,TRBV18,NA,CASSPGTDTNYGYTF,TGTGCCAGCTCACCGGGGACAGACACCAACTATGGCTACACCTTC
NA,14,TRBJ2-7,TRBV7-2,once,CASSLAQASYEQYF,TGTGCCAGCAGCTTAGCCCAGGCGTCCTACGAGCAGTACTTC
NA,12,TRBJ2-5,TRBV10-3,NA,CAISNRVETQYF,TGTGCCATCAGTAACAGGGTGGAGACCCAGTACTTC
NA,13,TRBJ1-2,TRBV10-3,NA,CAISPRELESYTF,TGTGCCATCTCACCCAGGGAATTAGAAAGCTACACCTTC
NA,15,TRBJ1-1,TRBV19,few,CASSPRNRANTEAFF,TGTGCCAGTAGTCCACGTAACAGGGCGAACACTGAAGCTTTCTTT
NA,17,TRBJ1-3,TRBV18,NA,CASSPDSGTSSGNTIYF,TGTGCCAGCTCACCCGATAGCGGGACGTCTTCTGGAAACACCATATATTTT
NA,16,TRBJ2-3,TRBV5-6,NA,CASSLYETTSTDTQYF,TGTGCCAGCAGCTTGTACGAAACTACTAGCACAGATACGCAGTATTTT
NA,15,TRBJ2-2,TRBV6-2/TRBV6-3,NA,CASSYSGTRTGELFF,TGTGCCAGCAGTTATTCCGGGACACGAACCGGGGAGCTGTTTTTT
TRBD1,13,TRBJ1-1,TRBV28,NA,CATMRDRGAEAFF,TGTGCCACCATGCGGGACAGGGGAGCTGAAGCTTTCTTT
NA,14,TRBJ1-4,TRBV5-1,NA,CASSSAATNEKLFF,TGCGCCAGCAGCTCGGCAGCGACTAATGAAAAACTGTTTTTT
TRBD2,16,TRBJ2-1,TRBV5-4,NA,CASSKPIGGSYNEQFF,TGTGCCAGCAGCAAACCGATCGGCGGGAGTTACAATGAGCAGTTCTTC
TRBD1,14,TRBJ1-5,TRBV6-2/TRBV6-3,NA,CASSKRTGTQPQHF,TGTGCCAGCAGTAAACGGACAGGGACCCAGCCCCAGCATTTT
NA,14,TRBJ2-1,TRBV19,NA,CASSTGESNNEQFF,TGTGCCAGTAGTACGGGAGAATCGAACAATGAGCAGTTCTTC
NA,12,TRBJ2-3,TRBV29-1,NA,CSVNIFTDTQYF,TGCAGCGTCAACATTTTCACAGATACGCAGTATTTT
TRBD1,15,TRBJ1-5,TRBV10-2,NA,CASSGAGGVNQPQHF,TGCGCCAGCAGTGGAGCAGGGGGCGTTAATCAGCCCCAGCATTTT
TRBD1,13,TRBJ1-4,TRBV12-3/TRBV12-4,NA,CATMTGGNEKLFF,TGTGCCACTATGACAGGGGGGAATGAAAAACTGTTTTTT
TRBD1,14,TRBJ2-7,TRBV5-1,NA,CASSLKTGGYEQYF,TGCGCCAGCAGCTTGAAGACAGGGGGCTACGAGCAGTACTTC
TRBD2,16,TRBJ2-3,TRBV19,NA,CASSPGLAGSTDTQYF,TGTGCCAGTAGTCCCGGACTAGCGGGAAGCACAGATACGCAGTATTTT
NA,13,TRBJ1-5,TRBV12-3/TRBV12-4,NA,CASSRDSYQPQHF,TGTGCCAGCAGTCGGGACTCCTATCAGCCCCAGCATTTT
NA,11,TRBJ2-1,TRBV19,NA,CASSITGKVFF,TGTGCCAGTAGTATTACAGGGAAGGTGTTCTTC
NA,15,TRBJ2-2,TRBV18,few,CASSPRRSRDGELFF,TGTGCCAGCTCACCACGTCGGTCCAGGGACGGGGAGCTGTTTTTT